This T cell receptor beta chain derives from a study of shared clonotypes between healthy human individuals. Study overall: The donors, a couple of women and a few men, were aged 18 to 49. Study findings and constraints: Limitation of the genetic and exposure-history diversity represented came from the few donors. Investigators expected sequencing depth to affect clonotype sharing among donors.

A word on this clone: No antigen is known for it.

The CDR3 contains 13 residues. Germline CDR1 reads SNHLY; CDR2 reads FYNNEI. The V gene lost 7 bases and the J gene lost 3 bases, with 12 bases spanning the gap. Deep-level running was used for the assay. Produced via immunoSEQ multiplex PCR; TCRdb's table is partial and in-frame only. In the table there are fewer than 600,000 clones, roughly 79% of which are singletons. The chain recombines TRBV2 with TRBJ1-2; a possible D gene is TRBD1 (6 bases). Sequencing used PBMCs. The source is a woman in her forties in good health. Some clones in this sample may be carry-over from other donors' samples. In nucleotides, the CDR3 is TGTGCCAGCACCCTGACAGGAGACTATGGCTACACCTTC. Amino acids: CASTLTGDYGYTF.